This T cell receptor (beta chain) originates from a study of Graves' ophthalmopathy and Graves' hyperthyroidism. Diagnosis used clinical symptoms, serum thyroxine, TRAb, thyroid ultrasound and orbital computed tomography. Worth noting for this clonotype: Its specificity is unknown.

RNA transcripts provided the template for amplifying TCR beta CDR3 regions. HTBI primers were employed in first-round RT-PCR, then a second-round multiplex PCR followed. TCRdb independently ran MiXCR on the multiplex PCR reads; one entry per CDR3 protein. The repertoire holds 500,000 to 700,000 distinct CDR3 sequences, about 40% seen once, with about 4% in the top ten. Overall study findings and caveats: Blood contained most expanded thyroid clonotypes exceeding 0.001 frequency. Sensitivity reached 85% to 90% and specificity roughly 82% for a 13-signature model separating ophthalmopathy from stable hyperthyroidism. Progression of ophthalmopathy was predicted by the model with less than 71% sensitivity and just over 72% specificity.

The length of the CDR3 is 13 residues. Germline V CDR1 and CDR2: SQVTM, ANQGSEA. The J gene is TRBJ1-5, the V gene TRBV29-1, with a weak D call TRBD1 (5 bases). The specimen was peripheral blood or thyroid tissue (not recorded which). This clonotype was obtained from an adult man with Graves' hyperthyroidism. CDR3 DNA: TGCAGTGCTGGGGGGGAAAGTAATCAGCCCCAGCATTTT. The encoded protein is CSAGGESNQPQHF.